The sequence of this T cell receptor (beta chain) was determined in a study of blood T cell repertoires in COVID-19. Study-wide context: Samples came from the United States, Italy and Spain, spanning acute and convalescent COVID-19.

Here immunoSEQ multiplex PCR was the method, and the copy in TCRdb shows in-frame clones only, minus some. The profile shows over 250,000 clones, 85% of them singletons. Per the germline V gene, CDR1 is MNHEY and CDR2 is SMNVEV (reference sequence). With V trimmed by 2 bases and J by 2 bases, 8 bases remained unmatched. This CDR3 comprises 17 residues. The material sequenced was peripheral blood. The J gene is TRBJ2-7, the V gene TRBV27, with 11 bases fitting TRBD2. The origin of this receptor is a human donor in a cohort sampled during active COVID-19. CDR3 in amino acids: CASSLIPLAGGTYEQYF. CDR3 in DNA: TGTGCCAGCAGTTTAATCCCCCTAGCGGGAGGTACCTACGAGCAGTACTTC.